A single sample gave rise to the 18 T cell receptor beta chains below, sequenced in a study of blood T cell repertoires in COVID-19. Some clones are missing from TCRdb's copy, which holds only in-frame ones; the method was immunoSEQ multiplex PCR. The sample records around 140,000 clones, about 88% being singletons. Sequences were obtained from PBMCs or T cells enriched from blood (not recorded which). The receptor set was obtained from a man aged 35 to 55 with acute COVID-19.

The chain carries TRBV28 and TRBJ2-1; 9 nucleotides align to TRBD1. This CDR3 is built from 15 residues. From germline, CDR1 is MDHEN and CDR2 SYDVKM. With 6 bases clipped from V and 5 bases from J, the junction kept 8 bases outside the gene matches. The CDR3 sequence is CASRQQGQGDNEQFF. The CDR3 bases are TGTGCCAGCAGGCAACAGGGACAGGGAGACAATGAGCAGTTCTTC.

This chain links TRBV5-8 with TRBJ1-3, with 7 bases that match TRBD1. The CDR3 sequence is 14 residues long. Germline assignment: CDR1 SGHTS and CDR2 YDEGEE. V lost 2 bases and J lost 2; bases outside the gene matches: 1. CDR3 bases: TGTGCCAGCAGCTTTACAGGGGCTGGAAACACCATATATTTT. Its translation is CASSFTGAGNTIYF.

The chain employs TRBV19 and TRBJ2-3; no clear D. CDR1 and CDR2 (germline): LNHDA, SQIVND (reference sequence). Trimming shortened V by 7 bases and J by 6 bases, and 20 bases separated the two germline ends. The CDR3 is 15 residues long. CDR3 in DNA: TGTGCCAGTACCTCCCGGCCAGCATCAGGCGATACGCAGTATTTT. Translation gives CASTSRPASGDTQYF.

This sequence joins TRBV7-2 and TRBJ2-3, with D maybe TRBD2 (6 bases). The V gene's germline CDR1 is SGHTA and CDR2 FQGNSA. The CDR3 spans 14 residues. Trimming shortened V by 6 bases and J by 4 bases, and 14 bases separated the two germline ends. The CDR3 sequence: CASSIPGGADTQYF. For the CDR3, the DNA is TGTGCCAGCAGTATTCCCGGCGGGGCAGATACGCAGTATTTT.

Only one count was recorded for this clone. A junction end diverges from the germline sequence, so it may reflect a read error. The CDR3 coding sequence is TGTGCCATCAGTGAGTCCCAGGACCACAGGGAGTCCTTC. This sequence encodes CAISESQDHRESF. This chain links TRBV10-3 with TRBJ2-7; possibly TRBD1 for D (6 bases). The length of the CDR3 is 13 residues. CDR1 and CDR2 from the germline V gene are ENHRY and SYGVKD.

A note on this clone: Distinct nucleotide sequences in the sample also encode this CDR3. J is TRBJ2-1 and V is TRBV5-1, with a weak D call TRBD2 (6 bases). Looked up from germline, CDR1 is SGHRS and CDR2 is YFSETQ. CDR3 length: 14 amino acids. Trimming took 4 bases from V and 5 from J, leaving 13 bases between them. CDR3 loop: CASSVTGGDNEQFF. The CDR3 DNA sequence: TGCGCCAGCAGCGTCACCGGGGGAGACAATGAGCAGTTCTTC. Full variable domain (remainder filled in from reference TRBV5-1 and TRBJ2-1): KAGVTQTPRYLIKTRGQQVTLSCSPISGHRSVSWYQQTPGQGLQFLFEYFSETQRNKGNFPGRFSGRQFSNSRSEMNVSTLELGDSALYLCASSVTGGDNEQFFGPGTRLTVL.

This clone showed up just a few times. This chain uses TRBV2 with TRBJ1-3; D call uncertain. The CDR3 spans 15 residues. Per the germline V gene, CDR1 is SNHLY and CDR2 is FYNNEI. V was shortened by 1 base and J by 0 bases, with 7 bases between the two germline ends. CDR3: CASSEGPLSGNTIYF. The CDR3 bases are TGTGCCAGCAGTGAAGGGCCGCTCTCTGGAAACACCATATATTTT.

This rearrangement joins TRBV4-2 to TRBJ1-5; TRBD1 matches at 7 bases. Germline V lookup: CDR1 LGHNA, CDR2 YNFKEQ. Trimming took 1 base from V and 4 from J; bases not matched to a gene: 7. The CDR3 has 16 residues. The DNA of the CDR3 is TGTGCCAGCAGCCAAGGTGGACAGGAAAAAAATCAGCCCCAGCATTTT. Its protein is CASSQGGQEKNQPQHF.

The chain has TRBV27 and TRBJ2-1, with 7 bases that match TRBD2. The CDR3 sequence is 14 residues long. Germline loops: CDR1 MNHEY, CDR2 SMNVEV (reference sequence). V lost 7 bases to trimming and J lost 5 bases; unmatched junction nucleotides: 8. As DNA, the CDR3 is TGTGCCAGCATCTGGCTAGCGGAACACAATGAGCAGTTCTTC. This codes for CASIWLAEHNEQFF.

The CDR3 reads CASSQGAGFNEQYF. For the CDR3, the DNA is TGTGCCAGCAGCCAAGGGGCAGGGTTCAACGAGCAGTACTTC. This chain uses TRBV3-1 (or the pseudogene TRBV3-2) with TRBJ2-7; maybe TRBD1 (5 bases). Trimming shortened V by 1 base and J by 5 bases, and 12 bases separated the two germline ends. The CDR3 spans 14 residues. Germline V CDR1 and CDR2: LGHDT, YNNKEL (reference sequence).

In this sample, this clone turned up a few times. This rearrangement joins TRBV6-5 to TRBJ2-3; possible D gene TRBD2, 6 bases. Germline lookup yields CDR1 MNHEY and CDR2 SVGAGI. The CDR3 runs to 13 residues. Trimming removed 6 bases from V and 0 bases from J, with 7 bases in between. The chain's CDR3 is CASRDYSTDTQYF. The CDR3 DNA reads as TGTGCCAGCAGGGACTATAGCACAGATACGCAGTATTTT.

The chain employs TRBV7-2 and TRBJ2-5, with TRBD2 identical over 8 bases. CDR3 size: 16 residues. Per germline, CDR1 SGHTA and CDR2 FQGNSA. J was trimmed by 3 bases and V by 0 bases; bases with no gene match: 6. The CDR3 coding sequence is TGTGCCAGCAGCTTAGCCACTAGCGGCTTCAAAGAGACCCAGTACTTC. Translated, it gives CASSLATSGFKETQYF.

The chain combines TRBV15 with TRBJ2-6; D is possibly TRBD1 (5 bases). Germline V gene data show CDR1 as LNHNV and CDR2 as YYDKDF (reference sequence). V lost 4 bases to trimming and J lost 3 bases, with 10 bases between them. The CDR3 contains 15 residues. The CDR3 reads CATSTGSFGANVLTF. The CDR3 DNA is TGTGCCACCAGCACAGGGTCCTTTGGGGCCAACGTCCTGACTTTC. The full variable domain, with the rest looked up from reference TRBV15 and TRBJ2-6, is DAMVIQNPRYQVTQFGKPVTLSCSQTLNHNVMYWYQQKSSQAPKLLFHYYDKDFNNEADTPDNFQSRRPNTSFCFLDIRSPGLGDTAMYLCATSTGSFGANVLTFGAGSRLTVL.

This chain uses TRBV28 with TRBJ1-5; D is uncertain. The CDR3 is 14 amino acids. Germline CDR1 MDHEN, CDR2 SYDVKM. Deletions cut 2 bases from V and 9 bases from J, with 14 bases between. The CDR3 DNA sequence: TGTGCCAGCAGTTTAGCCTCTACTAGCGGGCCCCAGCATTTT. The encoded protein is CASSLASTSGPQHF. The whole variable domain, remainder taken from reference TRBV28 and TRBJ1-5, is DVKVTQSSRYLVKRTGEKVFLECVQDMDHENMFWYRQDPGLGLRLIYFSYDVKMKEKGDIPEGYSVSREKKERFSLILESASTNQTSMYLCASSLASTSGPQHFGDGTRLSIL.

The genes are TRBV9 and TRBJ2-7; tentative D call: TRBD2 (6 bases). Looked up from germline, CDR1 is SGDLS and CDR2 is YYNGEE. The CDR3 totals 14 residues. Trimming removed 3 bases from V and 2 bases from J, with 12 bases in between. As DNA, the CDR3 is TGTGCCAGCAGCGATGGACTATCACCCTACGAGCAGTACTTC. It translates to CASSDGLSPYEQYF. Full variable domain (remainder filled in from reference TRBV9 and TRBJ2-7): DSGVTQTPKHLITATGQRVTLRCSPRSGDLSVYWYQQSLDQGLQFLIQYYNGEERAKGNILERFSAQQFPDLHSELNLSSLELGDSALYFCASSDGLSPYEQYFGPGTRLTVT.

The chain combines TRBV2 with TRBJ2-5; TRBD2 might be the D (6 bases). Germline CDR1 SNHLY, CDR2 FYNNEI. V lost 4 bases to trimming and J lost 5 bases, with 11 bases between them. This CDR3 has 13 amino acids. As DNA, the CDR3 is TGTGCCAGCAGTGCCCAGCTAGCGGAGACCCAGTACTTC. Its protein product is CASSAQLAETQYF.

The table lists this clone with a few counts. The CDR3 DNA is TGTGCCAGTAGTGCCACAGGGGGCAATCAGCCCCAGCATTTT. It specifies CASSATGGNQPQHF. V is TRBV19 and J is TRBJ1-5, with 7 nucleotides matching TRBD1. V gave up 5 bases and J gave up 2 bases; unmatched junction bases: 3. The CDR3 runs to 14 residues. The V gene's germline CDR1 is LNHDA and CDR2 SQIVND (reference sequence).

This clone was counted once. The rearrangement links TRBV14 to TRBJ2-7; no reliable D call. Looked up from germline, CDR1 is SGHDN and CDR2 is FVKESK. V was clipped by 1 base and J by 0 bases, with 4 bases between them. The CDR3 is 13 residues long. CDR3 bases: TGTGCCAGCAGCCAAGGAGACTCCTACGAGCAGTACTTC. This sequence encodes CASSQGDSYEQYF.